Below, one T cell receptor beta chain is given with its context. What this receptor recognizes is not known. The input lacks base qualities; no much larger clone sits a single base away. The data originate from a study of blood T cell repertoires in COVID-19 (dated by TCRdb to about 2020). About the full investigation: The collaborator samples originated in the United States, Italy and Spain and spanned the acute and convalescent phases of COVID-19. The material from the prospective study consisted of cDNA or gDNA derived from T cells, B-cell-depleted T cells, or PBMCs. Subjects who had been exposed to COVID-19, were actively infected with it, or had recovered from it provided the deeply sampled blood TCRbeta repertoires that made up the dataset. The repertoires were made available in a free public database intended to serve as a resource for research on the immune response to SARS-CoV-2. Samples were obtained from the ongoing ImmuneRACE study (first 160 participants) and from some 1,200 subjects provided by 6 global collaborators. A de-identified subject ID, COVID-19 status, age in years and sex were almost always included in the sample metadata. Where available, HLA class I and class II types were obtained from metadata supplied by the sample provider rather than from assay-based typing. The study at large found these results: The quantity of clinical and demographic metadata differed by source and by participant and was supplied without curation.

At one collaborating source in Seattle, patients were enrolled during active infection and were followed longitudinally through the course of disease. Each collaborating institution followed its own protocols to collect whole blood in K2EDTA tubes. For TCRbeta analysis, collaborators shipped samples in one of three forms: frozen whole blood, isolated PBMCs, or DNA extracted from either of those sample types. V is cut back by 5 bases and J by 5 bases, with 9 bases in the junction unmatched. CDR1 is given as GTSNPN and CDR2 as SVGIG, both from the germline V gene (reference sequence). Including the terminal cysteine and phenylalanine, the CDR3 comprises 13 residues. The entry retains the CDR3 DNA only, 39 bases that are in frame from base 1. The immunoSEQ Assay, a bias-controlled multiplex PCR, was used to amplify TCRbeta CDR3 regions from genomic DNA. As for how the authors treated the data: The number of nucleated cells in each sample was estimated from the amplification of reference gene primers within the assay. Sequence reads were collapsed and filtered to measure the absolute abundance of every unique TCRbeta CDR3 rearrangement. Productive Simpson clonality was computed per sample as the square root of Simpson's diversity index over productive rearrangements. The clones in this table, taken by TCRdb from immuneACCESS, are in-frame only. Not every clone is retained; where verified, under half of the shortfall comes from an unresolved V gene, and the cause of the rest is unknown. V and J calls and clone size are copied from that table; D and trimming were computed from the DNA. The sample table shows about 370,000 clones, and about 90% are seen once. About 10% of the sample belongs to the ten largest clones.

The chain is made from TRBV30 and TRBJ2-7; 7 bases in the middle match TRBD1. Sequencing was done on a sample of peripheral blood. The receptor's source is a woman in her twenties or thirties with COVID-19, enrolled during active disease. The CDR3 corresponds to CAWATGAVHEQYF. In nucleotide form, the sequence is TGTGCCTGGGCCACAGGGGCCGTCCACGAGCAGTACTTC.